These 25 T cell receptor beta chains were all obtained from the same sample, sequenced in a study of T cells after yellow fever vaccination. One entry per CDR3 protein results from TCRdb running MiXCR on the 5' RACE reads. This table has about 120,000 distinct CDR3 sequences, 5.5% to 8% appearing once. Source: CD4+ T cells sorted from PBMCs, taken 45 days after the first yellow fever vaccination. The receptors were sampled from a man between 18 and 35 years old who received the YFV17D yellow fever vaccine.

This clonotype was found many times. This sequence joins TRBV10-3 and TRBJ2-1; 8 bases line up with TRBD2. The CDR3 totals 15 residues. V was clipped by 0 bases and J by 16 bases; unmatched bases: 14. The germline gives CDR1 ENHRY, CDR2 SYGVKD. The DNA for the CDR3 is TGTGCCATCAGTGAGTCGCGGGGGGCGGTCAATGAGCGTTTCTTC. Amino acid sequence: CAISESRGAVNERFF.

This clonotype was counted many times. This chain connects TRBV30 to TRBJ2-1; D gene unclear. V was shortened by 1 base and J by 6 bases, with 4 bases between the two germline ends. Germline loops: CDR1 GTSNPN, CDR2 SVGIG (reference sequence). The CDR3 runs 11 residues. For the CDR3, the DNA is TGTGCCTGGAGTGCCGTCAATGAGCAGTTCTTC. Protein: CAWSAVNEQFF.

Many counts were recorded for this clonotype. The chain recombines TRBV4-3 with TRBJ1-1; no definite D call. Germline loops: CDR1 LGHNA, CDR2 YSLEER. The V gene lost 0 bases and the J gene lost 6 bases, with 8 bases spanning the gap. This CDR3 contains 13 residues. The CDR3 nucleotides are TGCGCCAGCAGCCAAGACTTCACGGCTGAAGCTTTCTTT. This encodes CASSQDFTAEAFF.

In this sample, this clonotype turned up many times. The chain has TRBV10-3 and TRBJ1-1; D uncertain. CDR1 is ENHRY, CDR2 SYGVKD, per germline. This CDR3 is 14 amino acids long. V shed 6 bases and J shed 1 base, with 12 bases lying between them. The DNA of the CDR3 is TGTGCCATCAGGACTGGACTCCAGAACACTGAAGCTTTCTTT. This gives the protein CAIRTGLQNTEAFF.

This clonotype was detected many times. V is TRBV5-4 and J is TRBJ2-1, with 10 bases fitting TRBD2. The CDR3 loop spans 14 amino acids. The germline V gene encodes CDR1 SGHNT and CDR2 YYREEE (reference sequence). After removal of 4 bases from V and 10 bases from J, the junction contained 8 bases not matched to a gene. In DNA form, the CDR3 reads TGTGCCAGCAGCGGAGCGGGGGGGCTAGCGGAGCAGTTCTTC. As protein: CASSGAGGLAEQFF.

In this sample, this clonotype turned up many times. The chain joins TRBV5-1 to TRBJ2-1, with TRBD2 matching over 7 bases. CDR1 and CDR2 from the germline V gene are SGHRS and YFSETQ. The V and J ends lost 1 base and 0 bases, in that order; junction bases with no gene match: 1. CDR3 length: 15 residues. The CDR3 sequence is CASSLPGGSYNEQFF. Written as DNA, the CDR3 is TGCGCCAGCAGCTTGCCGGGGGGCTCCTACAATGAGCAGTTCTTC.

This clonotype has a count of ten or more. The V and J genes are TRBV5-1 and TRBJ2-1, with D unclear. The CDR3 runs to 11 residues. Between the trimmed V and J ends, which lost 0 bases and 13 bases, there was a span of 8 bases. Germline CDR1 SGHRS, CDR2 YFSETQ. CDR3: CASSLATVQFF. CDR3 nucleotide sequence: TGCGCCAGCAGCTTGGCGACTGTTCAGTTCTTC.

This sequence joins TRBV7-6 and TRBJ2-5; D remains ambiguous. The V end was cut by 5 bases, the J end by 5 bases, with 15 bases between. This CDR3 is built from 14 residues. The V gene's germline CDR1 is SGHVS and CDR2 FNYEAQ. CDR3 sequence reads: CASSEDQTPETQYF. CDR3 DNA: TGTGCCAGCAGCGAGGACCAAACCCCCGAGACCCAGTACTTC.

This clonotype came up many times. J is TRBJ2-1 and V is TRBV4-3; 7 bases map to TRBD2. This CDR3 is built from 17 residues. Unmatched junction bases numbered 13, after V lost 0 bases and J lost 8 bases. Per germline, CDR1 LGHNA and CDR2 YSLEER. In DNA, the CDR3 is TGCGCCAGCAGCCAAGAAGCCCCTCCGGGGGGAGGCGATGAGCAGTTCTTC. It specifies CASSQEAPPGGGDEQFF.

At least ten counts were recorded for this clonotype. This chain connects TRBV7-2 to TRBJ2-5; D possibly corresponds to TRBD1 (5 bases). This CDR3 contains 13 residues. Trimming pared 5 bases from V and 8 bases from J, leaving 15 bases between. Germline lookup yields CDR1 SGHTA and CDR2 FQGNSA. The CDR3 DNA is TGTGCCAGCAGCGTGGGGCGGTCCGGAACCCAGTACTTC. This encodes CASSVGRSGTQYF.

The sample holds many counts of this clonotype. The V call is TRBV19, the J call TRBJ2-2, with 8 bases identical to TRBD1. V trimming: 5 bases; J trimming: 7 bases; junction bases outside the gene matches: 9. Germline V gene lookup returns CDR1 LNHDA and CDR2 SQIVND (reference sequence). The CDR3 runs 15 residues. CDR3 nucleotide sequence: TGTGCCAGTAGTGTAGGAACAGGGGGAGTCGGGGAGCTGTTTTTT. Its protein product is CASSVGTGGVGELFF.

V usage is TRBV14 and J usage is TRBJ2-5, with TRBD1 identical over 7 bases. This CDR3 comprises 15 residues. Germline V gives CDR1 SGHDN, CDR2 FVKESK. V was pared by 1 base and J by 7 bases, with 9 bases of the junction left unmatched. The CDR3 loop reads CASSQGPTGLGTQYF. In nucleotides, the CDR3 is TGTGCCAGCAGCCAAGGACCGACAGGGCTCGGGACCCAGTACTTC.

The sample holds many counts of this clonotype. The chain links TRBV20-1 to TRBJ1-2; D unclear. Germline values: CDR1 DFQATT, CDR2 SNEGSKA (reference sequence). The CDR3 runs to 12 residues. Trimming took 4 bases from V and 6 from J, leaving 12 bases between them. For the CDR3, the DNA is TGCAGTGCTACGACTGAAACCCATGGCTACACCTTC. Its protein product is CSATTETHGYTF.

This clonotype was observed at least ten times. The V call is TRBV5-1, the J call TRBJ1-6, with a possible D match to TRBD1 (6 bases). V lost 3 bases, J lost 8 bases, and 12 bases lay in between. Looked up from germline, CDR1 is SGHRS and CDR2 is YFSETQ. This CDR3 has 14 amino acids. The CDR3: CASSSGQLDSPLHF. The CDR3, as DNA: TGCGCCAGCAGCTCTGGACAGCTTGATTCACCCCTCCACTTT.

This clonotype was recorded many times. The J gene is TRBJ2-1, the V gene TRBV20-1; possibly TRBD1 or TRBD2 for D (5 bases each). This CDR3 has 16 amino acids. With 5 bases removed from V and 3 bases from J, the gap between germline ends came to 20 bases. Germline CDR1 is DFQATT and CDR2 is SNEGSKA (reference sequence). CDR3 sequence: CSAPFSQGPGYNEQFF. CDR3 bases: TGCAGTGCTCCTTTCTCTCAGGGACCTGGCTACAATGAGCAGTTCTTC.

This clonotype was recorded at least ten times. The chain couples TRBV28 to TRBJ2-7; D remains unclear. The CDR3 has 14 residues. Trimming stripped 4 bases from V and 7 bases from J, with 17 bases between. Germline CDR1 and CDR2: MDHEN and SYDVKM. The CDR3 DNA sequence: TGTGCCAGCAGTTCCCCCAGCCTTCTTTGGGAGCAGTACGTC. Translated: CASSSPSLLWEQYV.

At least ten counts were recorded for this clonotype. The CDR3 spells CASSLTSGDIYEQYF. The CDR3 coding sequence is TGTGCCAGCAGCCTTACTAGCGGGGACATCTACGAGCAGTACTTC. The gene calls are TRBV12-3 or TRBV12-4 and TRBJ2-7, with TRBD2 identical over 10 bases. V dropped 6 bases and J dropped 3; count of bases not matched to a gene: 8. The length of the CDR3 is 15 residues.

This clonotype was seen many times. The chain is built from TRBV15 and TRBJ2-3; TRBD1 is a possible D gene (5 bases). Trimming left V 0 bases short and J 1 base short, with 11 bases between. Germline V CDR1 and CDR2: LNHNV, YYDKDF (reference sequence). The CDR3 extends over 16 amino acids. This CDR3 reads CATSRDRQGRTDTQYF. The CDR3 nucleotides are TGTGCCACCAGCAGAGATCGGCAGGGCCGCACAGATACGCAGTATTTT.

Ten or more counts support this clonotype. This sequence joins TRBV6-2 or TRBV6-3 and TRBJ1-2, with D unclear. The CDR3 is made up of 16 amino acids. Germline lookup yields CDR1 MNHEY and CDR2 SVGEGT. V was shortened by 0 bases and J by 2 bases, with 13 bases between the two germline ends. As DNA, the CDR3 is TGTGCCAGCAGTTACTCGGTTTGGAAGAGAAACTATGGCTACACCTTC. Its translation: CASSYSVWKRNYGYTF.

This clonotype came up many times. J is TRBJ2-3 and V is TRBV12-3 or TRBV12-4; 14 bases fit TRBD2. The CDR3 consists of 16 residues. The V segment lost 6 bases and the J segment 8 bases; nucleotides outside the gene matches: 10. The CDR3 sequence: CASSSRTSGGRGTQYF. The DNA of the CDR3 is TGTGCCAGCAGCTCCCGGACTAGCGGGGGGCGGGGTACGCAGTATTTT.

Ten or more counts support this clonotype. This chain joins TRBV3-1 and TRBJ2-1; 7 bases match TRBD2. The CDR3 loop spans 15 amino acids. Germline values: CDR1 LGHDT, CDR2 YNNKEL (reference sequence). V was pared by 4 bases and J by 5 bases, with 8 bases of the junction left unmatched. CDR3 protein: CASSLTWGGDNEQFF. DNA of the CDR3: TGTGCCAGCAGCCTCACGTGGGGGGGGGACAATGAGCAGTTCTTC.

This clonotype was detected ten times or more. The chain carries TRBV11-2 and TRBJ2-1; TRBD2 matches 11 bases. The V gene end was trimmed by 5 bases and the J gene end by 2 bases; junction bases not matched to a gene: 8. Germline-derived CDR1 and CDR2 are SGHAT and FQNNGV. The CDR3 extends over 17 amino acids. Here the CDR3 DNA reads TGTGCCAGCAGCCCCAGACTAGCGGGGAGTGCCTACAATGAGCAGTTCTTC. Translation: CASSPRLAGSAYNEQFF.

The table lists this clonotype with many counts. The gene calls are TRBV7-9 and TRBJ2-3; perhaps D is TRBD1 or TRBD2 (6 bases each). The germline V gene has CDR1 SEHNR and CDR2 FQNEAQ (reference sequence). Between the trimmed V and J ends, which lost 3 bases and 6 bases, there was a span of 13 bases. This CDR3 spans 14 amino acids. The CDR3 DNA follows: TGTGCCAGCAGCTTTTCGGGGGCCGTCGATACGCAGTATTTT. This gives the protein CASSFSGAVDTQYF. Full variable domain (rest looked up from reference TRBV7-9 and TRBJ2-3): DTGVSQNPRHKITKRGQNVTFRCDPISEHNRLYWYRQTLGQGPEFLTYFQNEAQLEKSRLLSDRFSAERPKGSFSTLEIQRTEQGDSAMYLCASSFSGAVDTQYFGPGTRLTVL.

This clonotype appeared many times. This chain uses TRBV7-2 with TRBJ1-2, with 8 bases aligning to TRBD1. This CDR3 has 12 amino acids. J lost 4 bases, V lost 8 bases, and 3 bases had no gene match. The V gene's germline CDR1 is SGHTA and CDR2 FQGNSA. Here the CDR3 DNA reads TGTGCCAGCGGAGGACAGGGCTATGGCTACACCTTC. Amino acid sequence: CASGGQGYGYTF.

This clonotype was observed at least ten times. This chain uses TRBV11-2 with TRBJ2-3; D may correspond to TRBD1 or TRBD2 (5 bases each). Trimming cost V 1 base and J 6 bases, with 14 bases left between them. Germline loops: CDR1 SGHAT, CDR2 FQNNGV. The CDR3 is 15 amino acids. CDR3 bases: TGTGCCAGCAGCTTAGGGGGGTGGGGAAGGGATACGCAGTATTTT. It encodes CASSLGGWGRDTQYF.